This TCR beta chain comes out of a study of naive and memory T cell subsets (dated by TCRdb to 2016 to 2017). For the wider study: An open-source, UMI-based TCR alpha and beta sequencing pipeline was applied to sorted naive and memory peripheral blood T cell subsets. The results of the functional CMV T cell responses matched the IgG serology results in every case. RNA was DNase-treated and reverse transcribed with TCR constant-region primers, mostly using SuperScript III.

From V the trimming removes 5 bases and from J it removes 6 bases, while the gene matches leave 12 bases of the junction unaccounted for. The CDR3 runs 15 residues from the cysteine to the phenylalanine. The sequence is cut down to CDR3 DNA, 45 bases in frame from base 1. From the germline V gene (reference sequence), CDR1 is SEHNR and CDR2 is FQNEAQ. The library was obtained by UMI-ligation and nested PCR. The beta constant-region primer was an equimolar mix of two oligonucleotides covering both TRBC1 and TRBC2. Four rounds of PCR were used to amplify ligated cDNA, with nested alpha and beta constant-region primers being used together with the SP2 primer. A single-stranded oligonucleotide carrying the SP2 primer and a 12-nucleotide UMI was ligated to the 3' end of the cDNA by T4 RNA ligase 1. Incubation of the ligation reaction lasted roughly 20-25 hours at 16 degrees C. To avoid over-amplification, PCR2 was usually performed as a SYBR Green qPCR and halted once a predetermined threshold was reached. Apart from the first purification, every purification step used Agencourt AMPure XP magnetic beads. Library quantification was done by Qubit, followed by a TapeStation check on which the main peak was expected at around 650 bp. The pooled libraries were sequenced on an Illumina MiSeq using v2 2x251 paired-end kits, which usually yielded roughly 0.85-2.2 million reads per sample. Each sample library was pooled at approximately 3.6 nM, and about 5-8% PhiX was included to improve cluster recognition. The authors processed their data as follows. FASTQ reads processed by Demultiplexor were assigned V and J genes by Decombinator through tag matching that tolerated a single base-pair mismatch. Collapsinator used UMIs to correct both sequencing errors and frequency errors arising from PCR heterogeneity. TCRs were translated and CDR3s were extracted from the conserved cysteine to the FGXG phenylalanine by CDR3Translator, with non-productive sequences being flagged. Gini, Shannon entropy and inverse Simpson indices were calculated on repertoires that had been subsampled to equal numbers of UMI-defined TCRs. Clonotype abundance distributions were fitted to a power law by maximum likelihood within the linear range. For one naive CD8 sample, the pipeline and MIGEC produced similar UMI counts, unique TCR numbers and clonal distributions. The repertoires were searched for 7,000 to 8,000 CMV-associated CDR3 sequences that had been compiled from VDJdb and a published dataset. TCRdb passed the public sequencing reads through fastp at Q25 and MiXCR, retaining productive beta sequences. Identical CDR3 protein sequences are pooled into one entry, listed with their most common genes and DNA. In this record, the V and J calls reflect TCRdb's handling and not the investigators' own analysis. Present in this sample are over 100,000 distinct CDR3 sequences, 35% to 45% of which were seen just once. Of the sample, 0.8% to 1% falls within the top ten clones.

General conclusions and limits of the study: A clonotype was defined as a single alpha or beta chain sequence rather than as a paired alpha/beta receptor. The repertoire findings for the naive and memory subsets could not be validated against a ground truth, as none was available. RNA-based TCR counts may be affected by expression changes linked to T cell activation and differentiation. A power law was followed by TCR abundance, with an exponent that differed between naive and memory subsets but was consistent across the three individuals. In both CD4 and CD8 cells, the Gini index increased while Shannon and inverse Simpson diversity decreased from naive through CM, EM and EMRA. Following error correction, more than 90% of naive TCR sequences occurred only once, which made naive abundance distributions much steeper than those of memory subsets.

From the second PCR step on, the TCR alpha and beta chain libraries were amplified in separate reactions. Donor CMV status was determined by IFNgamma production from CD4+ T cells after overnight stimulation of fresh PBMCs with CMV viral lysate. Miltenyi beads were used first to positively select CD4 T cells, and CD8 T cells were then positively selected from the CD4-negative fraction. Cells were stained for CD3, CD4, CD8, CD45RA, CD27 and a live/dead dye and were sorted on a BD Aria II into four subsets based on CD45RA and CD27. Blood was obtained from three healthy volunteers, and the blood from each volunteer was fractionated into CD4 and CD8 T cells and subsequently into four differentiation subsets. About 120 ml of peripheral blood was collected from each donor, and PBMC were isolated from the blood using Ficoll-Paque PLUS density-gradient centrifugation. The sorted cells were lysed in RLT buffer, after which RNA was extracted using a Qiagen RNeasy kit and kept at -80 degrees C.

Regarding this clonotype: No cognate antigen has been identified for it. No much larger clone is present one base from it, and per-base qualities are unavailable.

The chain is assembled from TRBV7-9 and TRBJ1-1; TRBD1 aligns with 7 central bases. The receptor was derived from a human donor in good health. Material: central memory CD4+ T cells from blood. The cell subset or site label here, explained by the study, means: central memory, CD45RA- CD27+. The CDR3 region reads CASSVRQGGRAEAFF. At the DNA level, the sequence is TGTGCCAGCAGCGTCCGACAGGGCGGGAGAGCTGAAGCTTTCTTT.